These 14 T cell receptor beta chains were all obtained from the same sample, sequenced in a study of a mutant IDH1 vaccine in newly diagnosed glioma (dated by TCRdb to the early 2020s). The library was built by means of the immunoSEQ multiplex PCR assay. Imported from immuneACCESS, the table was reduced by TCRdb to in-frame sequences with V and J called. These copies leave out some clones; in studies compared against another copy, an unresolved V gene accounts for under half, and the cause of the remainder is not known. Counted in this sample were over 40,000 clones; 80% to 85% of them appeared once. Together, the top ten hold around 4.5% of the sample. The intended sense of this specimen's time point label: week 35, safety follow-up. Every vaccine dose consisted of 300 ug of a 20-mer mutant IDH1 peptide in Montanide, administered subcutaneously together with topical imiquimod. These receptors are not linked to any known antigen.

Sample: PBMCs, taken from a glioma patient whose treatment included an IDH1 peptide vaccine. The source of these receptors is a woman aged 35 to 49 with glioma. Some clones in this sample may be carry-over from other donors' samples.

The chain has TRBV5-4 and TRBJ1-1, with unresolved D. CDR3 length equals 12 residues. Germline-derived CDR1 and CDR2 are SGHNT and YYREEE (reference sequence). V lost 3 bases and J lost 1, with 4 bases in between. The CDR3 is CASSWGNTEAFF. CDR3 nucleotides: TGTGCCAGCAGCTGGGGGAACACTGAAGCTTTCTTT. Combining the CDR3 with reference TRBV5-4 and TRBJ1-1 gives the whole variable domain ETGVTQSPTHLIKTRGQQVTLRCSSQSGHNTVSWYQQALGQGPQFIFQYYREEENGRGNFPPRFSGLQFPNYSSELNVNALELDDSALYLCASSWGNTEAFFGQGTRLTVV.

J is TRBJ1-2 and V is TRBV4-1; D call uncertain. CDR3 length: 15 amino acids. The V end was cut by 1 base, the J end by 1 base, with 10 bases between. Germline CDR1 MGHRA, CDR2 YSYEKL. The CDR3 DNA reads TGCGCCAGCAGCCAAGGGAGTACGGATAACTATGGCTACACCTTC. The encoded protein is CASSQGSTDNYGYTF.

This chain links TRBV7-2 with TRBJ1-1; the D gene is possibly TRBD1 (5 bases). The ends were cut back, 5 bases at V and 5 bases at J, with 9 bases in the middle. CDR1 and CDR2 (germline): SGHTA, FQGNSA. CDR3 length equals 12 residues. For the CDR3, the DNA is TGTGCCAGCAGCCAGGGTAGGACTGAAGCTTTCTTT. Encoded protein: CASSQGRTEAFF.

The chain has TRBV4-1 and TRBJ1-1; D is ambiguous. The germline V and J ends were trimmed by 4 bases and 4 bases, with 16 bases remaining between them. Germline-derived CDR1 and CDR2 are MGHRA and YSYEKL. This CDR3 spans 15 amino acids. CDR3 region: CASSRDTTEGTEAFF. DNA for the CDR3: TGCGCCAGCAGCCGCGACACCACGGAGGGCACTGAAGCTTTCTTT.

The chain is built from TRBV5-1 and TRBJ2-7; D is possibly TRBD1 (6 bases). CDR1 and CDR2 (germline): SGHRS, YFSETQ. The V end lost 0 bases, the J end lost 0 bases, and 7 bases lay between the germline ends. This CDR3 has 14 amino acids. The CDR3 loop reads CASSLGRGSYEQYF. The CDR3 region has the DNA TGCGCCAGCAGCTTGGGCAGGGGCTCCTACGAGCAGTACTTC.

This clone is labeled medium-sized. The chain uses TRBV15 and TRBJ2-1; 8 bases are shared with TRBD1. Germline CDR1 LNHNV, CDR2 YYDKDF (reference sequence). This CDR3 is 13 amino acids long. The J segment lost 12 bases and the V segment lost 0 bases, leaving 4 bases of the junction unmatched. The CDR3 coding sequence is TGTGCCACCAGCAGAGATCGGACAGGGAGGCAGTTCTTC. Its translation is CATSRDRTGRQFF.

The chain uses TRBV11-2 and TRBJ2-7, with unresolved D. CDR3 length: 14 residues. Germline CDR1 is SGHAT and CDR2 is FQNNGV. V was cut by 5 bases and J by 0 bases, with 11 bases left in between. The CDR3 loop is CASSDNWDSYEQYF. For the CDR3, the DNA is TGTGCCAGCAGCGATAACTGGGACTCCTACGAGCAGTACTTC. The full variable domain, in which reference TRBV11-2 and TRBJ2-7 provide the parts outside the CDR3, is EAGVAQSPRYKIIEKRQSVAFWCNPISGHATLYWYQQILGQGPKLLIQFQNNGVVDDSQLPKDRFSAERLKGVDSTLKIQPAKLEDSAVYLCASSDNWDSYEQYFGPGTRLTVT.

This clone came up once. This chain uses TRBV5-5 with TRBJ1-2; D might be TRBD1 (6 bases). The CDR3 is 15 amino acids. Germline assignment: CDR1 SGHKS and CDR2 YYEKEE (reference sequence). V was cut by 0 bases and J by 8 bases, with 17 bases left in between. This chain's CDR3 is CASSLESGGRGGYTF. The CDR3 DNA sequence: TGTGCCAGCAGCTTGGAGTCGGGGGGGCGCGGAGGCTACACCTTC.

This chain connects TRBV7-9 to TRBJ2-7; D tentatively fits TRBD1 or TRBD2 (6 bases each). V was pared by 1 base and J by 2 bases, with 9 bases between. CDR3 length: 14 residues. The germline CDR1 and CDR2 sequences are SEHNR and FQNEAQ (reference sequence). The CDR3 loop is CASSLGGATYEQYF. As DNA, the CDR3 is TGTGCCAGCAGCTTAGGGGGGGCTACCTACGAGCAGTACTTC.

The sample holds one count of this clone. The rearrangement uses TRBV5-6 and TRBJ2-1; the D is unclear. V lost 4 bases to trimming and J lost 12 bases, with 11 bases between them. The germline V gene has CDR1 SGHDT and CDR2 YYEEEE. The CDR3 has 11 amino acids. CDR3 nucleotides: TGTGCCAGCAGCCAGCTAGAGGTGCAGTTCTTC. It codes for CASSQLEVQFF.

The CDR3: CASSLEGTAGFDTQYF. The CDR3, as DNA: TGTGCCAGCAGCTTAGAGGGGACCGCGGGTTTTGATACGCAGTATTTT. The chain joins TRBV7-2 to TRBJ2-3; either TRBD1 or TRBD2 may fit D (5 bases each). CDR1 is SGHTA, CDR2 FQGNSA, per germline. The length of the CDR3 is 16 residues. Trimming took off 1 base at V and 6 bases at J, with 17 bases between the two ends.

The chain recombines TRBV5-1 with TRBJ1-2; D is uncertain. This CDR3 comprises 13 residues. Trimming took off 2 bases at V and 1 base at J, with 6 bases between the two ends. CDR1 and CDR2 (germline): SGHRS, YFSETQ. CDR3 protein: CASSFGDNYGYTF. In DNA, the CDR3 is TGCGCCAGCAGCTTCGGAGATAACTATGGCTACACCTTC.

J is TRBJ2-3 and V is TRBV7-9; D is unclear. V was cut by 7 bases and J by 1 base, with 15 bases left in between. Germline CDR1 is SEHNR and CDR2 is FQNEAQ (reference sequence). CDR3 length: 15 amino acids. In DNA form, the CDR3 reads TGTGCCAGCACCGGCTCCCCTCGAGGCACAGATACGCAGTATTTT. Residues: CASTGSPRGTDTQYF.

This CDR3 is CSVLWAPSEGYTF. In nucleotides, the CDR3 is TGCAGCGTGTTGTGGGCACCGTCGGAAGGCTACACCTTC. This chain connects TRBV29-1 to TRBJ1-2; no firm D call. CDR1 SQVTM and CDR2 ANQGSEA come from the germline V gene. V was pared by 6 bases and J by 8 bases, with 19 bases between. The CDR3 covers 13 residues. Drawing the rest from reference TRBV29-1 and TRBJ1-2, the complete variable domain is SAVISQKPSRDICQRGTSLTIQCQVDSQVTMMFWYRQQPGQSLTLIATANQGSEATYESGFVIDKFPISRPNLTFSTLTVSNMSPEDSSIYLCSVLWAPSEGYTFGSGTRLTVV.